The clone carrying this T cell receptor (beta chain) came up many times. The V end was cut by 1 base, the J end by 8 bases, with 19 bases between. The germline gives CDR1 SGHRS, CDR2 YFSETQ. The CDR3 has 16 residues. The data belong to a study of neurological immune-mediated disorders. With 10-nucleotide random UMIs, 5'RACE was used to make the cDNA. Per sequencing run, 15-18 subjects together gave over 170 million TCR-beta sequences. TCRdb ran MiXCR on the 5' RACE reads and lists one entry per CDR3 protein. The sample has about 38,000 distinct CDR3 sequences; more than 9.5% are singletons. Time point reported: technical triplicate 1.

The chain combines TRBV5-1 with TRBJ2-1, with a weak D call TRBD2 (6 bases). This sequence originates from a man in his sixties with HTLV-1-associated myelopathy (HAM/TSP). What was sequenced was PBMCs. The CDR3 nucleotides are TGCGCCAGCAGCTTGTCAGGTAGCGGACTATGGGATGAGCAGTTCTTC. Its protein is CASSLSGSGLWDEQFF.